This paragraph covers one T cell receptor (beta chain) sequence. The target antigen is unknown. The entry originates in a study of CD8 T cells in Susac syndrome. Study-wide points: Individuals included in the TCR sequencing and HLA analysis were acknowledged by the study to be relatively few in number.

A quantity of roughly 0.5 to 1 ug RNA underwent reverse transcription using random hexamers. The TCR beta CDR3 was amplified by immunoSEQ multiplex PCR across 54 Vbeta, 13 Jbeta. One entry per CDR3 protein, called by TCRdb with MiXCR from the immunoSEQ multiplex PCR reads. This sample carries about 290,000 distinct CDR3 sequences, almost 85% of them seen once, and the ten largest clones take around 0.22%. Multiple sclerosis controls were treatment-naive patients with stable or active relapsing-remitting disease. TEMRA cells were FACS-enriched, while CD8+ and CD4+ T cells were negatively isolated. Germline values: CDR1 SGHAT, CDR2 FQNNGV. V gave up 5 bases and J gave up 0 bases; unmatched junction bases: 5. The length of the CDR3 is 16 residues.

This clonotype was obtained from a human donor with multiple sclerosis. What was sequenced was CD8+ T cells from PBMCs. The chain employs TRBV11-2 and TRBJ2-7; 12 bases are a match to TRBD2. The CDR3 DNA is TGTGCCAGCAGCCCCGGACTAGCGGGACGCTCCTACGAGCAGTACTTC. Encoded protein: CASSPGLAGRSYEQYF.